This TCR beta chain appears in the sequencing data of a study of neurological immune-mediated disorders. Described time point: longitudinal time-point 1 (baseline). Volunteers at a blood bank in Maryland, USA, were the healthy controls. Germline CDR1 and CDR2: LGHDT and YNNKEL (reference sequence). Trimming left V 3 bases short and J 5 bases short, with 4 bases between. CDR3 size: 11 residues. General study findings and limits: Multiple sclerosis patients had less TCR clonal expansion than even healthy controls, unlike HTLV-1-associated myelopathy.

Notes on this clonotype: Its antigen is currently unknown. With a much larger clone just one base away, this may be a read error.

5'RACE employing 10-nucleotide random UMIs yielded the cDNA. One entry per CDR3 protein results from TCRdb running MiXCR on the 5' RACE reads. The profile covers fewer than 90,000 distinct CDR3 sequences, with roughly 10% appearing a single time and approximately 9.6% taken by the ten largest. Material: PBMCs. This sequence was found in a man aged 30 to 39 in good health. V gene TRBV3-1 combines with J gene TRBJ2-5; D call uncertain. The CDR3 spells CASSHLETQYF. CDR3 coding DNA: TGTGCCAGCAGCCATTTGGAGACCCAGTACTTC.